Listed below are T cell receptor beta chains from one sample, sequenced in a study of spatial heterogeneity in lung cancer. TCRdb recomputed calls from the 5' RACE reads with MiXCR, one row per CDR3 protein. The profile shows fewer than 5,500 distinct CDR3 sequences, 7% to 8% of them singletons. The input for sequencing was lung tumor tissue, taken at surgery. These receptors were obtained from a female donor with early-stage non-small cell lung cancer. Both conserved end residues are part of each CDR3. Each record gives: D gene, J gene, clone size, V gene, CDR3 DNA, CDR3 protein. A D gene is named only where the DNA matches it firmly. Rows may omit the clone size; those that give it use once, few, many or a size class.

d_call: TRBD1; j_call: TRBJ1-3; clone_size: medium-sized; v_call: TRBV7-2; cdr3_nt: TGTGCCAGCAGCCTAACAGGGGGGACATCCGTAGGCACCATATATTTT; cdr3_aa: CASSLTGGTSVGTIYF
d_call: .; j_call: TRBJ2-7; clone_size: medium-sized; v_call: TRBV7-6; cdr3_nt: TGTGCCAGCAGCCGTCCCAGGGGGGACAGCTCCTACGAGCAGTACTTC; cdr3_aa: CASSRPRGDSSYEQYF
d_call: TRBD2; j_call: TRBJ2-4; clone_size: many; v_call: TRBV7-2; cdr3_nt: TGTGCCAGCAGCTGGGTAGCGGGAGCCAAAAACATTCAGTACTTC; cdr3_aa: CASSWVAGAKNIQYF
d_call: .; j_call: TRBJ2-5; clone_size: .; v_call: TRBV3-1; cdr3_nt: TGTGCCAGCAGCCAATTGACTAGTGGCCAAGAGACCCAGTACTTC; cdr3_aa: CASSQLTSGQETQYF
d_call: .; j_call: TRBJ2-7; clone_size: medium-sized; v_call: TRBV29-1; cdr3_nt: TGCAGCGTTGACTTCGGGGGACGGGACAGTCCCTACGAGCAGTACTTC; cdr3_aa: CSVDFGGRDSPYEQYF
d_call: .; j_call: TRBJ2-5; clone_size: many; v_call: TRBV19; cdr3_nt: TGTGCCAGTAGTATGAGGAGCGAAGAGACCCAGTACTTC; cdr3_aa: CASSMRSEETQYF
d_call: .; j_call: TRBJ2-3; clone_size: many; v_call: TRBV6-2/TRBV6-3; cdr3_nt: TGTGCCAGCACCCGTGGGGGAGGAGGAGGAGATACGCAGTATTTT; cdr3_aa: CASTRGGGGGDTQYF
d_call: TRBD2; j_call: TRBJ2-3; clone_size: .; v_call: TRBV9; cdr3_nt: TGTGCCAGCAGCGCCGGACTAGCGGGAGTTACGCAGTATTTT; cdr3_aa: CASSAGLAGVTQYF
d_call: .; j_call: TRBJ2-1; clone_size: medium-sized; v_call: TRBV7-9; cdr3_nt: TGTGCCAGCGAACAGGGACGAGCCGCGTACAATGAGCAGTTCTTC; cdr3_aa: CASEQGRAAYNEQFF
d_call: TRBD2; j_call: TRBJ2-1; clone_size: medium-sized; v_call: TRBV20-1; cdr3_nt: TGCAGTGCCCCGGGACTAGCAAATGAGCAGTTCTTC; cdr3_aa: CSAPGLANEQFF
d_call: .; j_call: TRBJ2-1; clone_size: medium-sized; v_call: TRBV9; cdr3_nt: TGTGCCAGCAGCGTTGGGGAGGTGCATGAGCAGTTCTTC; cdr3_aa: CASSVGEVHEQFF
d_call: .; j_call: TRBJ2-7; clone_size: many; v_call: TRBV5-1; cdr3_nt: TGCGCCAGCAGCTTGAGGGACTTCGACGACTACGAGCAGTACTTC; cdr3_aa: CASSLRDFDDYEQYF
d_call: .; j_call: TRBJ2-7; clone_size: .; v_call: TRBV9; cdr3_nt: TGTGCCAGCAGCCCCTACTTGGTCAACGAGCAGTACTTC; cdr3_aa: CASSPYLVNEQYF
d_call: TRBD1; j_call: TRBJ2-6; clone_size: medium-sized; v_call: TRBV11-2; cdr3_nt: TGTGCCAGCAGTTCCGGGACAGCGGTTACCTGGGCCAACGTCCTGACTTTC; cdr3_aa: CASSSGTAVTWANVLTF
d_call: TRBD1; j_call: TRBJ1-5; clone_size: medium-sized; v_call: TRBV27; cdr3_nt: TGTGCCAGCAGTTTATCAGCAGGGGGCGATACTCAGCCCCAGCATTTT; cdr3_aa: CASSLSAGGDTQPQHF
d_call: .; j_call: TRBJ2-7; clone_size: many; v_call: TRBV6-2/TRBV6-3; cdr3_nt: TGTGCCAGCAGTTACCCCTACTCCTACGAGCAGTACTTC; cdr3_aa: CASSYPYSYEQYF
d_call: TRBD1; j_call: TRBJ1-5; clone_size: medium-sized; v_call: TRBV11-2; cdr3_nt: TGTGCCAGCAGCTTAATTGCAGGGGGCGGAGTGGGCAATCAGCCCCAGCATTTT; cdr3_aa: CASSLIAGGGVGNQPQHF
d_call: TRBD2; j_call: TRBJ2-3; clone_size: many; v_call: TRBV4-1; cdr3_nt: TGCGCCAGCAGCCAAGATAAGCGGGACTTGGATACGCAGTATTTT; cdr3_aa: CASSQDKRDLDTQYF
d_call: .; j_call: TRBJ2-5; clone_size: medium-sized; v_call: TRBV28; cdr3_nt: TGTGCCAGCACCCCACGGGTGCGAGAGACCCAGTACTTC; cdr3_aa: CASTPRVRETQYF
d_call: TRBD1; j_call: TRBJ2-7; clone_size: medium-sized; v_call: TRBV10-3; cdr3_nt: TGTGCCATCAGTGAGTCGACTACCTCCGGGACAGTCCCTATGGGGCAGTACTTC; cdr3_aa: CAISESTTSGTVPMGQYF
d_call: .; j_call: TRBJ2-5; clone_size: .; v_call: TRBV5-4; cdr3_nt: TGTGCCAGCAGCTTGAAGGGGGGGTCCGAGACCCAGTACTTC; cdr3_aa: CASSLKGGSETQYF
d_call: .; j_call: TRBJ1-5; clone_size: medium-sized; v_call: TRBV25-1; cdr3_nt: TGTGCCAGCAGTGAATCCTGGGCAGGGCATCAGCCCCAGCATTTT; cdr3_aa: CASSESWAGHQPQHF
d_call: .; j_call: TRBJ2-7; clone_size: medium-sized; v_call: TRBV13; cdr3_nt: TGTGCCAGCAGCCCCGCCGGCTGGGGGTCCTACGAGCAGTACTTC; cdr3_aa: CASSPAGWGSYEQYF
d_call: TRBD2; j_call: TRBJ2-7; clone_size: medium-sized; v_call: TRBV10-3; cdr3_nt: TGTGCCATCAGTGAGGCCCGGGAGGCCGAGCAGTACTTC; cdr3_aa: CAISEAREAEQYF
d_call: TRBD2; j_call: TRBJ2-5; clone_size: medium-sized; v_call: TRBV11-2; cdr3_nt: TGTGCCAGCAGCTCGGGGGGGTACCAAGAGACCCAGTACTTC; cdr3_aa: CASSSGGYQETQYF
d_call: TRBD1; j_call: TRBJ1-6; clone_size: large; v_call: TRBV15; cdr3_nt: TGTGCCACCGCGACAGGGGGCAACGGTTCACCCCTCCACTTT; cdr3_aa: CATATGGNGSPLHF
d_call: .; j_call: TRBJ2-2; clone_size: medium-sized; v_call: TRBV29-1; cdr3_nt: TGCACCGCACGGGGGGCTGGCGGGGAGCTGTTTTTT; cdr3_aa: CTARGAGGELFF
d_call: .; j_call: TRBJ1-2; clone_size: many; v_call: TRBV20-1; cdr3_nt: TGCAGTGCTAGAGCGCCAAGTCAGGGGAATGGCTACACCTTC; cdr3_aa: CSARAPSQGNGYTF
d_call: TRBD2; j_call: TRBJ2-1; clone_size: many; v_call: TRBV3-1; cdr3_nt: TGTGCCAGCAGCCAAGACCCCTTCCCGGGACTAGCGGATTACAATGAGCAGTTCTTC; cdr3_aa: CASSQDPFPGLADYNEQFF
d_call: .; j_call: TRBJ2-1; clone_size: medium-sized; v_call: TRBV10-3; cdr3_nt: TGTGCCATCAGGGCGGTCTCGACTTCCTACAATGAGCAGTTCTTC; cdr3_aa: CAIRAVSTSYNEQFF
d_call: TRBD2; j_call: TRBJ2-5; clone_size: many; v_call: TRBV7-2; cdr3_nt: TGTGCCAGCAGCTTAGGACCTAGCGGGGGAGAGACCCAGTACTTC; cdr3_aa: CASSLGPSGGETQYF
d_call: TRBD1; j_call: TRBJ1-1; clone_size: few; v_call: TRBV27; cdr3_nt: TGTGCCAGCAGAATGACAGGGATGGGCACAGCTTTCTTT; cdr3_aa: CASRMTGMGTAFF
d_call: TRBD1; j_call: TRBJ1-2; clone_size: medium-sized; v_call: TRBV29-1; cdr3_nt: TGCAGCGCCGACTCCCAGACAGGGTATTATGGCTACACCTTC; cdr3_aa: CSADSQTGYYGYTF
d_call: .; j_call: TRBJ2-1; clone_size: .; v_call: TRBV7-2; cdr3_nt: TGTGCCAGCAGCTTAGTGCCCCCAGGGGAGCAGTTCTTC; cdr3_aa: CASSLVPPGEQFF
d_call: TRBD1; j_call: TRBJ1-1; clone_size: medium-sized; v_call: TRBV29-1; cdr3_nt: TGCACGGTGGGACAGGGAGGGACTGAAGCTTTCTTT; cdr3_aa: CTVGQGGTEAFF
d_call: .; j_call: TRBJ2-3; clone_size: many; v_call: TRBV7-6; cdr3_nt: TGTGCCAGCAGCCCCGACTCAAACCTAGTCGCGCAGTATTTT; cdr3_aa: CASSPDSNLVAQYF
d_call: TRBD2; j_call: TRBJ2-3; clone_size: medium-sized; v_call: TRBV7-2; cdr3_nt: TGTGCCAGCAGCTTCACTAGCGGGAACACAGATACGCAGTATTTT; cdr3_aa: CASSFTSGNTDTQYF
d_call: TRBD2; j_call: TRBJ2-3; clone_size: once; v_call: TRBV6-5; cdr3_nt: TGTGCCAGCAGTTACACCCTAGCGGGGGGGCCCACAGATACGCAGTATTTT; cdr3_aa: CASSYTLAGGPTDTQYF
d_call: .; j_call: TRBJ2-1; clone_size: few; v_call: TRBV7-8; cdr3_nt: TGTGCCAGCAGTCCGAAAGGGAATGAGCAGTTCTTC; cdr3_aa: CASSPKGNEQFF
d_call: TRBD2; j_call: TRBJ2-7; clone_size: medium-sized; v_call: TRBV20-1; cdr3_nt: TGCAGTGCTAGAAGGCAGCGGGGGCCATCCTACGAGCAGTACTTC; cdr3_aa: CSARRQRGPSYEQYF
d_call: .; j_call: TRBJ1-1; clone_size: few; v_call: TRBV6-6; cdr3_nt: TGTGCCAGCAGCCCCGGGTCCGCGTCTTTCTTT; cdr3_aa: CASSPGSASFF
d_call: .; j_call: TRBJ2-7; clone_size: few; v_call: TRBV20-1; cdr3_nt: TGCAGTGCTAGAGAACTACTCGGGGCTTACGAGCAGTACTTC; cdr3_aa: CSARELLGAYEQYF
d_call: .; j_call: TRBJ2-2; clone_size: medium-sized; v_call: TRBV5-4; cdr3_nt: TGTGCCAGCAGCCCCTATGGGGGGTTGGACACCGGGGAGCTGTTTTTT; cdr3_aa: CASSPYGGLDTGELFF
d_call: TRBD1; j_call: TRBJ1-5; clone_size: many; v_call: TRBV9; cdr3_nt: TGTGCCAGCAGCGCCGGACAGGCGAATCAGCCCCAGCATTTT; cdr3_aa: CASSAGQANQPQHF
d_call: .; j_call: TRBJ2-3; clone_size: few; v_call: TRBV7-2; cdr3_nt: TGTGCCAGCAGCTTTAAAGGGGGAGGATTCACAGATACGCAGTATTTT; cdr3_aa: CASSFKGGGFTDTQYF
d_call: TRBD1; j_call: TRBJ2-5; clone_size: medium-sized; v_call: TRBV19; cdr3_nt: TGTGCCAGTAGGGCCCCGGGACAGGGGGAAGGAGAGACCCAGTACTTC; cdr3_aa: CASRAPGQGEGETQYF
d_call: TRBD1; j_call: TRBJ2-7; clone_size: medium-sized; v_call: TRBV6-2/TRBV6-3; cdr3_nt: TGTGCCAGCAGTTCGGACAGGACCTACGAGCAGTACTTC; cdr3_aa: CASSSDRTYEQYF
d_call: .; j_call: TRBJ1-1; clone_size: many; v_call: TRBV4-1; cdr3_nt: TGCGCCAGCAGCCAGAGAAACACTGAAGCTTTCTTT; cdr3_aa: CASSQRNTEAFF
d_call: .; j_call: TRBJ2-2; clone_size: many; v_call: TRBV11-3; cdr3_nt: TGTGCCAGCAGCTTAGTGGGGCCAGGGATTGACACCGGGGAGCTGTTTTTT; cdr3_aa: CASSLVGPGIDTGELFF
d_call: TRBD2; j_call: TRBJ2-7; clone_size: medium-sized; v_call: TRBV20-1; cdr3_nt: TGCAGTGCTAAGTCCCCTAGCGGGGGCTACGAGCAGTACTTC; cdr3_aa: CSAKSPSGGYEQYF
d_call: .; j_call: TRBJ2-4; clone_size: medium-sized; v_call: TRBV19; cdr3_nt: TGTGCCAGTACCGACGTGGCTCTAGCCAAAAACATTCAGTACTTC; cdr3_aa: CASTDVALAKNIQYF
d_call: .; j_call: TRBJ1-1; clone_size: few; v_call: TRBV21-1; cdr3_nt: TGTGCCAGCAGCACCCGACAGGGGGTGGCTTTCTTT; cdr3_aa: CASSTRQGVAFF
d_call: .; j_call: TRBJ1-1; clone_size: medium-sized; v_call: TRBV10-1; cdr3_nt: TGCGCCACCAGACAGCGCGGTGACACTGAAGCTTTCTTT; cdr3_aa: CATRQRGDTEAFF
d_call: TRBD2; j_call: TRBJ2-3; clone_size: .; v_call: TRBV12-3/TRBV12-4; cdr3_nt: TGTGCCAGCAGTTATGGGACTAGCGGGAGAGGGGATACGCAGTATTTT; cdr3_aa: CASSYGTSGRGDTQYF
d_call: .; j_call: TRBJ2-1; clone_size: .; v_call: TRBV20-1; cdr3_nt: TGCAGTGCTAGTGATTACAATGAGCAGTTCTTC; cdr3_aa: CSASDYNEQFF
d_call: .; j_call: TRBJ1-1; clone_size: many; v_call: TRBV6-2/TRBV6-3; cdr3_nt: TGTGCCAGCAGTTACTGGGGGGGCGATCAAGCTTTCTTT; cdr3_aa: CASSYWGGDQAFF
d_call: TRBD2; j_call: TRBJ2-7; clone_size: many; v_call: TRBV20-1; cdr3_nt: TGCAGTGCTAGAGCTAGCGGGAGGCCCAATACCTACGAGCAGTACTTC; cdr3_aa: CSARASGRPNTYEQYF
d_call: .; j_call: TRBJ2-3; clone_size: many; v_call: TRBV7-3; cdr3_nt: TGTGCCAGCAGCGGGGTCGGGGGTGCGACAGATACGCAGTATTTT; cdr3_aa: CASSGVGGATDTQYF
d_call: .; j_call: TRBJ1-5; clone_size: .; v_call: TRBV27; cdr3_nt: TGTGCCAGCAGTTTTATCCGGGTGGACGGTCAGCCCCAGCATTTT; cdr3_aa: CASSFIRVDGQPQHF